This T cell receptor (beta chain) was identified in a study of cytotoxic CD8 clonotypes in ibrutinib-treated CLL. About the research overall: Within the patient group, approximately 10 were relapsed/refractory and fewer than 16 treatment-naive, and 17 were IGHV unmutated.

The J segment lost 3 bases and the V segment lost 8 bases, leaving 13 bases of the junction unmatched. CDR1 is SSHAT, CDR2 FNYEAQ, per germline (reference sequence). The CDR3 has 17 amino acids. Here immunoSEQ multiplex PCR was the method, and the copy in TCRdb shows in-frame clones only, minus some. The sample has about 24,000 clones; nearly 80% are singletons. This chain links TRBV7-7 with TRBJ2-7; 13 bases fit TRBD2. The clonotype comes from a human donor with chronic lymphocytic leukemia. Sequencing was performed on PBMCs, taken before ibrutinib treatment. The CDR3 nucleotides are TGTGCCAGCCCTTCGGAGGTGGGGACTAGCGGGATCTACGAGCAGTACTTC. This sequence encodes CASPSEVGTSGIYEQYF. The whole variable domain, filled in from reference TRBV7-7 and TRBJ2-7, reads GAGVSQSPRYKVTKRGQDVTLRCDPISSHATLYWYQQALGQGPEFLTYFNYEAQPDKSGLPSDRFSAERPEGSISTLTIQRTEQRDSAMYRCASPSEVGTSGIYEQYFGPGTRLTVT.